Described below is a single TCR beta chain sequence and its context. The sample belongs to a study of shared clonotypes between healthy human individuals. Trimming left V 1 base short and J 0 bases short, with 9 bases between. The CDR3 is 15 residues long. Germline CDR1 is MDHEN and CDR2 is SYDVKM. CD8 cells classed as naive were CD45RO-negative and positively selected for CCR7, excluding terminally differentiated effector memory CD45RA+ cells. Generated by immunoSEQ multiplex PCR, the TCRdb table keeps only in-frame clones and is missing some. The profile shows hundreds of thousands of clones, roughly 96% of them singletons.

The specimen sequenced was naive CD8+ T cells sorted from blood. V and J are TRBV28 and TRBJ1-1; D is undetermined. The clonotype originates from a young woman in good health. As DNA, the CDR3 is TGTGCCAGCAGTTTATCGAGGAAAATGAACACTGAAGCTTTCTTT. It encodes CASSLSRKMNTEAFF.